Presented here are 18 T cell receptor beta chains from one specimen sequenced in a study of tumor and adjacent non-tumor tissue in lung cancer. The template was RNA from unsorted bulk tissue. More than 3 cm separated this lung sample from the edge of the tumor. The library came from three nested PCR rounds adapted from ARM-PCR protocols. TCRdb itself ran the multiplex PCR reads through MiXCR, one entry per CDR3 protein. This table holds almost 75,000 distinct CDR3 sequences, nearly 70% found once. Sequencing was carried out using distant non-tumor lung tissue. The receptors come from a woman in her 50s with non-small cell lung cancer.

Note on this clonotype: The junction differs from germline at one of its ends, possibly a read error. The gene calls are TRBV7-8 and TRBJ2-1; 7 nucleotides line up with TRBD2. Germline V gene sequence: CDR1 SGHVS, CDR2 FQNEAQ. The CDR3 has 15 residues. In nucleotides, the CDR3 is TGTGCGAGCAGCTTAGGTTGGCGCGGGGAGGGTGAGCAGTTCTTC. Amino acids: CASSLGWRGEGEQFF.

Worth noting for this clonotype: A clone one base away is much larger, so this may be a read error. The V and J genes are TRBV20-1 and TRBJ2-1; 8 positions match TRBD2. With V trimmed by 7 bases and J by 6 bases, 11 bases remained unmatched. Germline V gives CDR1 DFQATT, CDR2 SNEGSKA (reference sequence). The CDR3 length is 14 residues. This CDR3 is CSVPEREIGNEQFF. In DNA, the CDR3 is TGCAGTGTCCCAGAGCGGGAGATTGGCAATGAGCAGTTCTTC.

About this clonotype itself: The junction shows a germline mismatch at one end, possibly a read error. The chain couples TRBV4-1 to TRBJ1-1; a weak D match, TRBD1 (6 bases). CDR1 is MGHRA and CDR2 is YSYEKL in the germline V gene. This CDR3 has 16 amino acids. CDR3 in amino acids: CASSQDLYRVGTKALF. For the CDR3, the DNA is TGCGCCAGTAGCCAAGATCTCTACAGGGTCGGCACAAAAGCTCTATTT.

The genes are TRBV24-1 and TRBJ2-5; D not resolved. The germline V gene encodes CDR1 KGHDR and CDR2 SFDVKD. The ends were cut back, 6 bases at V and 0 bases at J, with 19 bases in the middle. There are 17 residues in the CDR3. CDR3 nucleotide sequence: TGTGCCACCAGTCCCGGAACCTTGCAAAGGTACCAAGAGACCCAGTACTTC. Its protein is CATSPGTLQRYQETQYF.

The CDR3 spells CASSLGRPTEQFF. The CDR3 bases are TGTGCCAGCAGCTTAGGAAGGCCAACTGAACAGTTCTTC. The V and J genes are TRBV11-2 and TRBJ2-1, with D unresolved. The V gene lost 1 base and the J gene lost 13 bases, with 14 bases spanning the gap. The CDR3 spans 13 residues. CDR1 SGHAT and CDR2 FQNNGV come from the germline V gene.

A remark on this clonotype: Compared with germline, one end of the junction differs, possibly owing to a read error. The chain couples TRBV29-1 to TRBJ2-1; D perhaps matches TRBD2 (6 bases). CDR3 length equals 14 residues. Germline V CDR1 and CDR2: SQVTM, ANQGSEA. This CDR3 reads CSVGLVGTRDEQFF. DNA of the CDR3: TGCAGCGTTGGATTAGTGGGAACGCGGGATGAGCAGTTTTTC.

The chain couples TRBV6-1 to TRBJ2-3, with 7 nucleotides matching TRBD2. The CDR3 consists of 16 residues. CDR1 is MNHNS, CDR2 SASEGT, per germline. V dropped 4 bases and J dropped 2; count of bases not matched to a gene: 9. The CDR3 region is CASSGLAGGYTDTQYF. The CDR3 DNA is TGTGCCAGCAGTGGACTAGCAGGAGGCTACACAGATACGCAGTATTTT.

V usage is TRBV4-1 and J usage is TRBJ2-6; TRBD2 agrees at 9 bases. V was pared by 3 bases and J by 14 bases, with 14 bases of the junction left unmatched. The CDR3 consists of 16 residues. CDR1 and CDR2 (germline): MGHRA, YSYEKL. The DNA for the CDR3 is TGCGCCAGCAGCCAGACTAGCGGCTCTGGGGCCGACATCCTGACTTTC. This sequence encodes CASSQTSGSGADILTF.

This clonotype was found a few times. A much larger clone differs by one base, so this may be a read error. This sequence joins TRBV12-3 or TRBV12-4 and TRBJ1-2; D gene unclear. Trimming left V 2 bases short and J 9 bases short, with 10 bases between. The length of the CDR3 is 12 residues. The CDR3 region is CASSLIPYSYTF. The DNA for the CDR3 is TGTGCCAGCAGTTTAATCCCGTATAGCTACACCTTC.

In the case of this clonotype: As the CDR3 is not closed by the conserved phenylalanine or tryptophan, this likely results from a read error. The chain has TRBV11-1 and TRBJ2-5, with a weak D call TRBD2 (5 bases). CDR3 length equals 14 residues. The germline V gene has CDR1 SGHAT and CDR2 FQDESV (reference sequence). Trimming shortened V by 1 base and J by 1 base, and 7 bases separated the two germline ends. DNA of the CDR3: TGTGCCAGCAGCTTAGTAGGAGGCCAAGAGACCCAGTACCTC. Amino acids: CASSLVGGQETQYL.

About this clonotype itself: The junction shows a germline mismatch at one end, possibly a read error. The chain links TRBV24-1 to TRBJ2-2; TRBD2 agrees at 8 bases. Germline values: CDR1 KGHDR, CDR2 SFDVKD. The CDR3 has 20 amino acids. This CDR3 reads CATSGPANRLAREVTRELFF. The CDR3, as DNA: TGTGCCACCAGTGGTCCCGCCAACCGACTAGCGAGAGAGGTCACCAGGGAGCTGTTTTTT.

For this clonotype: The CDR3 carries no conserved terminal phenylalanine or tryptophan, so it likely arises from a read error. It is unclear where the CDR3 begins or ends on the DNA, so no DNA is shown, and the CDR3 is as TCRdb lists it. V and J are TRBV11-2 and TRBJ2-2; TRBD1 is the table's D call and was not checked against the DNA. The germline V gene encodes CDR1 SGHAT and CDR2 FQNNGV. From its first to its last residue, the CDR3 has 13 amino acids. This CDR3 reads CASSWGTTGKRFL.

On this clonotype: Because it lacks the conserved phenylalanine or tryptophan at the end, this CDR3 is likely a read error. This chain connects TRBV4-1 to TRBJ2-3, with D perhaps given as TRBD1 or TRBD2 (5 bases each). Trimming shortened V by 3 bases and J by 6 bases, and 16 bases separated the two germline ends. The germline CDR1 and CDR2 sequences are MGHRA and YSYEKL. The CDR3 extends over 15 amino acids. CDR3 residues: CASSQSGRPADTQYV. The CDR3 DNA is TGCGCCAGCAGCCAGTCGGGACGGCCAGCGGATACGCAGTATGTT.

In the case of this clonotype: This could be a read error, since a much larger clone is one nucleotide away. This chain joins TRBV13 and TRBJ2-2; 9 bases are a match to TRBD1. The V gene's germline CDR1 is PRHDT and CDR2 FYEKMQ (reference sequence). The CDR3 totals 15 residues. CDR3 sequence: CASSSGTGSTGELLF. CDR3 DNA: TGTGCCAGCAGCTCCGGGACAGGGTCTACCGGGGAGCTGCTTTTT.

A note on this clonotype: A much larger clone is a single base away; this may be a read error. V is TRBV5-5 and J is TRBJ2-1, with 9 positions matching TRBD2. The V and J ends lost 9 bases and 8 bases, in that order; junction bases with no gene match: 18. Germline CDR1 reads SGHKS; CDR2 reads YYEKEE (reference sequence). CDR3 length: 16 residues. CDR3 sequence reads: CANSQSGTSFFHEQFF. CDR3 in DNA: TGTGCCAACAGTCAATCCGGGACTAGCTTTTTCCATGAGCAGTTCTTC.

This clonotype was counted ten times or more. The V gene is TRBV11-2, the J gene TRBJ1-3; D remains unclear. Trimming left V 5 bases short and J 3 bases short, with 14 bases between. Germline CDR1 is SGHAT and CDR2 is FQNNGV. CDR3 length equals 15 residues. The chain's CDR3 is CASSPRASYGNTIYF. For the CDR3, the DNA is TGTGCCAGCAGCCCCCGAGCCTCTTATGGAAACACCATATATTTT.

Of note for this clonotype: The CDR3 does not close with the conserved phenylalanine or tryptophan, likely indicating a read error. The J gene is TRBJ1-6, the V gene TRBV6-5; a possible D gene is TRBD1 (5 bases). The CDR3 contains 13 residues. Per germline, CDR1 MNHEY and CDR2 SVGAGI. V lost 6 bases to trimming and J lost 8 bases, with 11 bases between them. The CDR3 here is CASRGTGDSPLHS. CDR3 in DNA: TGTGCCAGCAGAGGGACGGGGGATTCACCCCTCCACTCT.

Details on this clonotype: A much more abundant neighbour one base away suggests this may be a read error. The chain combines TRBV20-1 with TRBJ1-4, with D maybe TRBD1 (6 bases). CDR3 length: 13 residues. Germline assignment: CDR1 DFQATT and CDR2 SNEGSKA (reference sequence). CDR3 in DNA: TGCAGTCCAACGGGACAAAATAATGACAAACTGTTTTTT. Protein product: CSPTGQNNDKLFF.